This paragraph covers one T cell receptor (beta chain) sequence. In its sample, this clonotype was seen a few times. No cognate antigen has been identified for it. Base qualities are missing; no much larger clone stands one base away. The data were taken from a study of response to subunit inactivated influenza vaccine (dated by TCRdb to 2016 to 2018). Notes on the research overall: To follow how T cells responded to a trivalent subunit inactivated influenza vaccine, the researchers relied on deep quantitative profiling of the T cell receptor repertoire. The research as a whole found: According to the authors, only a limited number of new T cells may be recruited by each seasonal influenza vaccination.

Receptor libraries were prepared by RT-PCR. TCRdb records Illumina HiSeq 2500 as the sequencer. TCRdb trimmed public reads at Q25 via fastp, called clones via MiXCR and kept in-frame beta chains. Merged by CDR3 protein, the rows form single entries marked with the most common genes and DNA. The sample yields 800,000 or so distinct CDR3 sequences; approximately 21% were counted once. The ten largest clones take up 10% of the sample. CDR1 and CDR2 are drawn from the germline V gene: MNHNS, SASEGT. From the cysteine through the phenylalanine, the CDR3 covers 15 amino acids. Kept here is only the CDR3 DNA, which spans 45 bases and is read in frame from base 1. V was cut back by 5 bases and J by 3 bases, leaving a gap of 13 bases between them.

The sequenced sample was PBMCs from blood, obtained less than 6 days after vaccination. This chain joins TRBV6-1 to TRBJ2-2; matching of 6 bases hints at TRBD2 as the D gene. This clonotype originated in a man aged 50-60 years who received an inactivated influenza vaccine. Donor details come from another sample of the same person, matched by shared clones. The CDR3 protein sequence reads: CASSQEGIYTGELFF. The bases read TGTGCCAGCAGTCAGGAGGGGATTTACACCGGGGAGCTGTTTTTT.